Listed below are T cell receptor beta chains from one sample, sequenced in a study of vaccination and CD4 T cells after COVID-19. Via MiXCR, TCRdb re-called the PCR reads, giving one row per CDR3 protein. The repertoire holds 15,000 to 20,000 distinct CDR3 sequences, with 20% to 25% as singletons. The antigens for these receptors are not known. The source material was cultured CD4+ T cells from blood. The receptors come from a human donor with COVID-19. CDR3s include the opening cysteine and the closing phenylalanine or tryptophan. The D gene is left open where the match is weak. Only some rows state a clone size, as once, few, many or a class for expanded clones.

clone size | J gene | V gene | D gene | CDR3 DNA | CDR3 protein
NA | TRBJ1-1 | TRBV5-1 | NA | TGCGCCAGCAGCTTGGAACGGGTCACTGAAGCTTTCTTT | CASSLERVTEAFF
few | TRBJ2-2 | TRBV28 | TRBD1 | TGTGCCAGCAGAATGACGGACAGGGCGAACACCGGGGAGCTGTTTTTT | CASRMTDRANTGELFF
few | TRBJ2-2 | TRBV20-1 | TRBD2 | TGCAGTGCAAGACTAGCGGGGGGTACCGGGGAGCTGTTTTTT | CSARLAGGTGELFF
NA | TRBJ2-3 | TRBV7-3 | NA | TGTGCCAGCAGCTTAACGCCGGGAGATACGCAGTATTTT | CASSLTPGDTQYF
few | TRBJ1-2 | TRBV7-2 | TRBD1 | TGTGCCAGCAGCGGGAGGACAGGGGACTATGGCTACACCTTC | CASSGRTGDYGYTF
few | TRBJ2-5 | TRBV5-6 | NA | TGTGCCAGCAGGCGGGGAGTTCAGGAGACCCAGTACTTC | CASRRGVQETQYF
NA | TRBJ2-4 | TRBV21-1 | NA | TGTGCCGACCCCTCCGCGGGGCTTTCCCTAGCCAAAAACATTCAGTACTTC | CADPSAGLSLAKNIQYF
NA | TRBJ2-3 | TRBV5-3 | NA | TGTGCCGTAGTTACTGGGTTGCCAGATACGCAGTATTTT | CAVVTGLPDTQYF
few | TRBJ2-5 | TRBV6-5 | NA | TGTGCCAGCAGTTACTCGACCACACAAGAGACCCAGTACTTC | CASSYSTTQETQYF
few | TRBJ2-3 | TRBV20-1 | NA | TGCAGTGCTAGAGGGCAGGGTGGATTGGCAGATACGCAGTATTTT | CSARGQGGLADTQYF
NA | TRBJ1-6 | TRBV11-1 | TRBD1 | TGTGCCAGCAGCTTAGTCAGGGGGAATTCACCCCTCCACTTT | CASSLVRGNSPLHF
NA | TRBJ1-1 | TRBV5-1 | TRBD1 | TGCGCCAGCAGCCTCTCCGGGACAGCGAACACTGAAGCTTTCTTT | CASSLSGTANTEAFF
NA | TRBJ1-6 | TRBV5-4 | NA | TGTGCCGGCAGCCCTCTCGGTTCACCCCTCCACTTT | CAGSPLGSPLHF
few | TRBJ1-2 | TRBV28 | NA | TGTGCCAGCAGTTTAGGTGGCTATGCTAACTATGGCTACACCTTC | CASSLGGYANYGYTF
few | TRBJ2-7 | TRBV6-5 | TRBD1 | TGTGCCAGCAGTTCGAGGGGACAGGGTTCCTACGAGCAGTACTTC | CASSSRGQGSYEQYF
NA | TRBJ2-7 | TRBV11-2 | NA | TGTGCCAGCAGCTTAGTTCGGTTAAGGGAGCAGTACTTC | CASSLVRLREQYF
few | TRBJ2-7 | TRBV20-1 | NA | TGCAGTGCTAGAAGGCAGGGGAGCATCGGGGAGCAGTACTTC | CSARRQGSIGEQYF
few | TRBJ1-5 | TRBV6-1 | NA | TGTGCCAGCAGTATCTCATCCCAGCCCCAGCATTTT | CASSISSQPQHF
medium-sized | TRBJ2-2 | TRBV6-5 | NA | TGTGCCAGCAGTTACATAGACAGACCGAACACCGGGGAGCTGTTTTTT | CASSYIDRPNTGELFF
few | TRBJ2-6 | TRBV6-1 | NA | TGTGCCAGCAGCGACAACTCTGGGGCCAACGTCCTGACTTTC | CASSDNSGANVLTF
few | TRBJ1-1 | TRBV5-4 | TRBD1 | TGTGCCAGCAGCTTGGAGGGGGCGCGGGACACTGAAGCTTTCTTT | CASSLEGARDTEAFF
few | TRBJ1-2 | TRBV21-1 | NA | TGTGCCAGCAGCTTCACGGGCCTCGATGGCTACACCTTC | CASSFTGLDGYTF
NA | TRBJ2-3 | TRBV5-1 | TRBD2 | TGCGCCAGCAGCTGGTGGACTAGCGGGGCAGATACGCAGTATTTT | CASSWWTSGADTQYF
NA | TRBJ1-1 | TRBV5-4 | NA | TGTGCCAGCAGCCTGACGGGGGGCACTGAAGCTTTCTTT | CASSLTGGTEAFF